This is a list of T cell receptor beta chains from one sample in a study of blood T cell repertoires in COVID-19. Sequencing used immunoSEQ multiplex PCR; TCRdb keeps in-frame clones, though not all of them. The sample includes 65,000 to 90,000 clones, roughly four fifths of them seen just once. The sample consisted of peripheral blood. The source is a man aged 55 to 70 with acute or convalescent COVID-19. CDR3s include the opening cysteine and the closing phenylalanine or tryptophan. Fields, in order: D gene, J gene, clone size, V gene, CDR3 DNA, CDR3 protein. The D gene is left open where the match is weak. A row's size may be missing; if present it is once, few, many or a size class.

D: NA; J: TRBJ2-7; size: NA; V: TRBV7-2; DNA: TGTGCCAGCAGCAAAGATCCAGGGAACTACGAGCAGTACTTC; CDR3: CASSKDPGNYEQYF
D: TRBD1; J: TRBJ2-1; size: NA; V: TRBV2; DNA: TGTGCCAGCAGAGAAGGACAGGACAATGAGCAGTTCTTC; CDR3: CASREGQDNEQFF
D: TRBD1; J: TRBJ1-5; size: NA; V: TRBV6-5; DNA: TGTGCCAGCAGGATAGACAGGGCAGCCAATCAGCCCCAGCATTTT; CDR3: CASRIDRAANQPQHF
D: NA; J: TRBJ1-3; size: NA; V: TRBV18; DNA: TGTGCCAGCTCACCAGCCAGGGCCTCTGGAAACACCATATATTTT; CDR3: CASSPARASGNTIYF
D: TRBD1; J: TRBJ2-7; size: NA; V: TRBV5-4; DNA: TGTGCCAGCACCGACGGGACAGCCTACGAGCAGTACTTC; CDR3: CASTDGTAYEQYF
D: NA; J: TRBJ1-6; size: NA; V: TRBV5-1; DNA: TGCGCCAGCAGCTTTTCAGAGGATTCACCCCTCCACTTT; CDR3: CASSFSEDSPLHF
D: NA; J: TRBJ2-7; size: NA; V: TRBV28; DNA: TGTGCCAGCAGTTCGGAGGCTCCCTACGAGCAGTACTTC; CDR3: CASSSEAPYEQYF
D: NA; J: TRBJ1-1; size: NA; V: TRBV3-1/TRBV3-2; DNA: TGTGCCAGCAGCCAAGGCGGGCACACTGAAGCTTTCTTT; CDR3: CASSQGGHTEAFF
D: NA; J: TRBJ2-1; size: NA; V: TRBV28; DNA: TGTGCCAGCAGTTTTTTGCAGGGAGGTAACAATGAGCAGTTCTTC; CDR3: CASSFLQGGNNEQFF
D: TRBD1; J: TRBJ1-5; size: NA; V: TRBV30; DNA: TGTGCCTGGAGCCCTCAATCGGGACAGGGAAATCAGCCCCAGCATTTT; CDR3: CAWSPQSGQGNQPQHF
D: TRBD1; J: TRBJ1-1; size: once; V: TRBV9; DNA: TGTGCCAGCAGCGTAGACGGACAGGGGTTCACTGAAGCTTTCTTT; CDR3: CASSVDGQGFTEAFF
D: TRBD1; J: TRBJ2-1; size: NA; V: TRBV24-1; DNA: TGTGCCACCAGTGCCCCGAGGGGACAGGGCTTGGGCTCCTACAATGAGCAGTTCTTC; CDR3: CATSAPRGQGLGSYNEQFF
D: NA; J: TRBJ2-7; size: NA; V: TRBV21-1; DNA: TGTGCCAGCAGCCGTGACTCCACCTACGAGCAGTACTTC; CDR3: CASSRDSTYEQYF
D: TRBD2; J: TRBJ2-3; size: NA; V: TRBV13; DNA: TGTGCCAGCAGCTTAAGGTTGGGGGGGACTAGCGGAGAGCGCGGCACAGATACGCAGTATTTT; CDR3: CASSLRLGGTSGERGTDTQYF
D: TRBD1; J: TRBJ1-2; size: NA; V: TRBV7-3; DNA: TGTGCCAGCAGCTCTACAGGGGGCGGCTATGGCTACACCTTC; CDR3: CASSSTGGGYGYTF
D: TRBD1; J: TRBJ1-2; size: NA; V: TRBV29-1; DNA: TGCAGCGTTGGGACAGGGGGGACTAGTGGCTACACCTTC; CDR3: CSVGTGGTSGYTF
D: NA; J: TRBJ2-7; size: NA; V: TRBV5-5; DNA: TGTGCCAGCAGCTTCACGCTTGGGCTGGGCAGGGCCTCCGAGCAGTACTTC; CDR3: CASSFTLGLGRASEQYF
D: NA; J: TRBJ2-6; size: NA; V: TRBV11-3; DNA: TGTGCCAGCAGCGCTACCGGGGCCAACGTCCTGACTTTC; CDR3: CASSATGANVLTF
D: NA; J: TRBJ2-4; size: NA; V: TRBV7-9; DNA: TGTGCCAGCAGCTCCCCGGATGGAGGAAACATTCAGTACTTC; CDR3: CASSSPDGGNIQYF
D: NA; J: TRBJ2-5; size: NA; V: TRBV12-3/TRBV12-4; DNA: TGTGCCAGCAGGCTTGGGGGGGCTGAGACCCAGTACTTC; CDR3: CASRLGGAETQYF
D: TRBD1; J: TRBJ2-5; size: NA; V: TRBV5-1; DNA: TGCGCCAGCAGCATGACAGGGGGTGAGGAGACCCAGTACTTC; CDR3: CASSMTGGEETQYF
D: NA; J: TRBJ2-1; size: NA; V: TRBV3-1/TRBV3-2; DNA: TGTGCCAGCAGCCTGGCCCAGGGTCATGAGCAGTTCTTC; CDR3: CASSLAQGHEQFF
D: NA; J: TRBJ2-5; size: NA; V: TRBV7-8; DNA: TGTGCCAGCAGCCGACAGGCAAAACAAGAGACCCAGTACTTC; CDR3: CASSRQAKQETQYF
D: NA; J: TRBJ2-1; size: NA; V: TRBV7-2; DNA: TGTGCCAGCAGCTTACCTCCGGGGAATGAGCAGTTCTTC; CDR3: CASSLPPGNEQFF
D: NA; J: TRBJ2-3; size: NA; V: TRBV7-3; DNA: TGTGCCAGCAGCGGGCGTGCAACAGATACGCAGTATTTT; CDR3: CASSGRATDTQYF
D: NA; J: TRBJ2-4; size: once; V: TRBV19; DNA: TGTGCCAGTAGTATAGGGTCGGGGGAAGCCAAAAACATTCAGTACTTC; CDR3: CASSIGSGEAKNIQYF
D: NA; J: TRBJ2-3; size: NA; V: TRBV30; DNA: TGTGCCTGGAGTGTTGAGGGAGATACGCAGTATTTT; CDR3: CAWSVEGDTQYF
D: TRBD2; J: TRBJ2-5; size: NA; V: TRBV6-6; DNA: TGTGCCAGCAGCCCCGGGGGGGGGCAAGAGACCCAGTACTTC; CDR3: CASSPGGGQETQYF
D: NA; J: TRBJ1-1; size: NA; V: TRBV7-2; DNA: TGTGCCAGCAGCCCAAGTACATCAGGGGTTTTCTTT; CDR3: CASSPSTSGVFF
D: TRBD2; J: TRBJ2-5; size: NA; V: TRBV19; DNA: TGTGCCAGTGCGACCCGACTAGCGGGAGAGAGGAAGACCCAGTACTTC; CDR3: CASATRLAGERKTQYF
D: TRBD2; J: TRBJ2-5; size: NA; V: TRBV28; DNA: TGTGCCAGCAGTTTACAGCTAGCGGGAGCCTTGAAGACCCAGTACTTC; CDR3: CASSLQLAGALKTQYF
D: NA; J: TRBJ1-2; size: NA; V: TRBV11-2; DNA: TGTGCCAGCAGCTTCCTCTACGACAATGGCTACACCTTC; CDR3: CASSFLYDNGYTF
D: TRBD1; J: TRBJ1-2; size: once; V: TRBV19; DNA: TGTGCCAGTACCGTGGACAGGGCCCGCTATGGCTACACCTTC; CDR3: CASTVDRARYGYTF
D: NA; J: TRBJ2-2; size: NA; V: TRBV7-9; DNA: TGTGCCAGCAGCTCCACGGTCCAGAACACCGGGGAGCTGTTTTTT; CDR3: CASSSTVQNTGELFF
D: NA; J: TRBJ2-5; size: NA; V: TRBV15; DNA: TGTGCCACCAATCGGGGGCAAGAGACCCAGTACTTC; CDR3: CATNRGQETQYF
D: NA; J: TRBJ2-1; size: NA; V: TRBV30; DNA: TGTGCCTGGAGTGCCAGGGGGGATGAGCAGTTCTTC; CDR3: CAWSARGDEQFF
D: NA; J: TRBJ2-7; size: NA; V: TRBV3-1/TRBV3-2; DNA: TGTGCCAGCAGCCACGTGGGTGGCGGGTCCTACGAGCAGTACTTC; CDR3: CASSHVGGGSYEQYF
D: NA; J: TRBJ2-3; size: few; V: TRBV6-2/TRBV6-3; DNA: TGTGCCAGCAGCAGCTGGGGGACTAGCACAGATACGCAGTATTTT; CDR3: CASSSWGTSTDTQYF